The T cell receptor beta chain described here comes from a study of read filtering for tumor transcriptome and immune sequencing. Study context: R-ISS stage counts were roughly eight for I, about 15 for II, roughly seven for III. Overall study results and limits: The sorted CD138-negative fraction was a mixed bone marrow immune population, not purified T cells. Single-read clonotypes: roughly 80% of IR-seq clonotypes (roughly 3.5% of reads), 74.6% of RNA-seq clonotypes (roughly 45% of reads).

Looked up from germline, CDR1 is DFQATT and CDR2 is SNEGSKA (reference sequence). The V end was cut by 3 bases, the J end by 8 bases, with 7 bases between. This CDR3 is 11 amino acids long. Sampling of bone marrow took place during active disease in every patient. From about 400 ng of RNA, a library with molecular barcoded alpha/delta and beta/gamma adaptors was made. TCRdb processed the reads anew with MiXCR; each CDR3 protein has one entry. The data hold tens of thousands of distinct CDR3 sequences, with 20% to 25% observed a single time. This clonotype occurred many times. Antigen specificity is unknown.

Sequenced: a population of CD138-negative cells sorted from bone marrow. The gene calls are TRBV20-1 and TRBJ2-2; the D is unclear. The sequence was collected from a donor aged 40 or older with multiple myeloma. This CDR3 is CSASLSGELFF. DNA of the CDR3: TGCAGTGCTAGTCTTTCGGGGGAGCTGTTTTTT.